This T cell receptor (beta chain) was captured in a study of blood T cells in healthy people across ages. V gave up 5 bases and J gave up 3 bases; unmatched junction bases: 5. This CDR3 is 15 amino acids long. CDR1 and CDR2 from the germline V gene are SEHNR and FQNEAQ (reference sequence). Details on this clonotype: Its antigen is undetermined.

It was with a sample-barcoded 5' primer and a J-beta primer mix that a second PCR of about 6 to 12 cycles was run. Each cDNA was tagged by a template-switch adaptor containing 12 random nucleotides. TCRdb fed the 5' RACE reads into MiXCR, producing one record per CDR3 protein. The sample consists of hundreds of thousands of distinct CDR3 sequences, 45% to 50% of them appearing once. Study outcomes and limitations: When one million T cells were used, diversity estimates were thought to be underestimates.

PBMCs were isolated at a quantity of at least 6.5 million per sample. Material for sequencing was blood. The chain employs TRBV7-9 and TRBJ2-1; 9 nucleotides agree with TRBD1. This TCR was recovered from a woman aged 55-75 years in good health. CDR3 sequence reads: CASSKQGAHYNEQFF. The CDR3 coding sequence is TGTGCCAGCAGCAAACAGGGGGCTCACTACAATGAGCAGTTCTTC.